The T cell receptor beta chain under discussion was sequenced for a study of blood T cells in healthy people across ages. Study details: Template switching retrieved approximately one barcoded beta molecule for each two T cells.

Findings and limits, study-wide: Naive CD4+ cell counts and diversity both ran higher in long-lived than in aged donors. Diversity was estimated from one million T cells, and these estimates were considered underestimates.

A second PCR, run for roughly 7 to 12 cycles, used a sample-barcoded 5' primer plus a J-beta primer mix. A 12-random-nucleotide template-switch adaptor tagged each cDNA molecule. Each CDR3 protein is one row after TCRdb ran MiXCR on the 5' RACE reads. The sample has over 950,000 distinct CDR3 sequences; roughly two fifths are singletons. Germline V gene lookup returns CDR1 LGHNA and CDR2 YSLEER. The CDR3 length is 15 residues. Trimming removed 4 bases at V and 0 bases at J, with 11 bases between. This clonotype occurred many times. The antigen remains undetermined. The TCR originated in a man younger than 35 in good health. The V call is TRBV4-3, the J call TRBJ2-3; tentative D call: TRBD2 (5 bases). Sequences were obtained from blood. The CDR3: CASSRESTSTDTQYF. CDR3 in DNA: TGCGCCAGCAGCCGGGAGAGCACAAGCACAGATACGCAGTATTTT.